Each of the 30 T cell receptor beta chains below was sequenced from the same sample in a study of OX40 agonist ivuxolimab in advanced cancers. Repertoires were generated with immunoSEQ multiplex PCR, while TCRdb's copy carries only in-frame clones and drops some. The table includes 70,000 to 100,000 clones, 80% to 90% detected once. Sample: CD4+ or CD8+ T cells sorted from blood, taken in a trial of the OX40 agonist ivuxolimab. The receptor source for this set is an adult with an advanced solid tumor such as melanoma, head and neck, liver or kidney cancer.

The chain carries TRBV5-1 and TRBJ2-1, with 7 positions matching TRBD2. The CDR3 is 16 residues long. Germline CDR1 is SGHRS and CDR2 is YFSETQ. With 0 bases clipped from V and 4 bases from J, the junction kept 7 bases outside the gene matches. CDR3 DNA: TGCGCCAGCAGCTTGGGTTTCCTAGCGGAATACAATGAGCAGTTCTTC. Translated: CASSLGFLAEYNEQFF.

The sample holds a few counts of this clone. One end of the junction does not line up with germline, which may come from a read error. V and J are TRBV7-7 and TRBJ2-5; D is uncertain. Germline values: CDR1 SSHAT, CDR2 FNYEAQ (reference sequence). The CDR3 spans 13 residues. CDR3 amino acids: CASSLDDRRAQYF. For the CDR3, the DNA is TGTGCTAGCAGCTTAGATGACCGTAGGGCCCAGTACTTC.

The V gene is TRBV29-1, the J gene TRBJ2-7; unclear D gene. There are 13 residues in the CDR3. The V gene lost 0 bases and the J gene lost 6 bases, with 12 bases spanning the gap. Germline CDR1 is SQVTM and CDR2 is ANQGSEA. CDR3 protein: CSVEDPPSREQYF. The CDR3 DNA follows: TGCAGCGTTGAAGATCCCCCTAGTCGCGAGCAGTACTTC.

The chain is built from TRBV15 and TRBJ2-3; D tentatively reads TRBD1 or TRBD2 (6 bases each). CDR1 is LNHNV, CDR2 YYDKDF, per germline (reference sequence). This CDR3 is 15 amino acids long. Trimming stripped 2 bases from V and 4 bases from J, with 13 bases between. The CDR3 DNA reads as TGTGCCACCAGCAGAAGTTGGGGGGCTTCAGATACGCAGTATTTT. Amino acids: CATSRSWGASDTQYF.

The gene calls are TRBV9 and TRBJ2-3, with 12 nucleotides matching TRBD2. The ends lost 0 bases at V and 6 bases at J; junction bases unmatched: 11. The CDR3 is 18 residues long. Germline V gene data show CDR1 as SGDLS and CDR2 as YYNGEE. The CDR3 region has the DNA TGTGCCAGCAGCGTAGACCCTGGGACTAGCGGGCCAACCGATACGCAGTATTTT. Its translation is CASSVDPGTSGPTDTQYF.

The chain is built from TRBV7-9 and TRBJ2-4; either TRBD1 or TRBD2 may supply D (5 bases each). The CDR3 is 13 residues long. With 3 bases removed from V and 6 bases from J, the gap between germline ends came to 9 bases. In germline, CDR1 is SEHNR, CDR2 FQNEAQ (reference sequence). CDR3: CASSLGTGNIQYF. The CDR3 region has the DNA TGTGCCAGCAGCTTGGGGACGGGAAACATTCAGTACTTC.

The CDR3 is CSVGTGYTGELFF. The CDR3 nucleotides are TGCAGCGTTGGGACAGGGTACACCGGGGAGCTGTTTTTT. This sequence joins TRBV29-1 and TRBJ2-2; 8 bases align to TRBD1. The CDR3 runs 13 residues. V was pared by 4 bases and J by 3 bases, with 1 base of the junction left unmatched. CDR1 SQVTM and CDR2 ANQGSEA come from the germline V gene.

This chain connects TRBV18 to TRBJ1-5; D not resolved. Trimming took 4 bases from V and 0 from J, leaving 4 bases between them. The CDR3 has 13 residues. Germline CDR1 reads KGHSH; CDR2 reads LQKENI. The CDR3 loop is CASSLNSNQPQHF. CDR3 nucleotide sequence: TGTGCCAGCTCACTAAATAGCAATCAGCCCCAGCATTTT. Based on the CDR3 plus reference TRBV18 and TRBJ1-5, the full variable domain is NAGVMQNPRHLVRRRGQEARLRCSPMKGHSHVYWYRQLPEEGLKFMVYLQKENIIDESGMPKERFSAEFPKEGPSILRIQQVVRGDSAAYFCASSLNSNQPQHFGDGTRLSIL.

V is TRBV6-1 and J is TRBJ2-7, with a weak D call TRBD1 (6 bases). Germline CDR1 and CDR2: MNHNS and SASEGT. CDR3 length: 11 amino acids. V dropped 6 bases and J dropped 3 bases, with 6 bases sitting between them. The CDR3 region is CASRDSYEQYF. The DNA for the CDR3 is TGTGCCAGCAGGGACAGCTACGAGCAGTACTTC.

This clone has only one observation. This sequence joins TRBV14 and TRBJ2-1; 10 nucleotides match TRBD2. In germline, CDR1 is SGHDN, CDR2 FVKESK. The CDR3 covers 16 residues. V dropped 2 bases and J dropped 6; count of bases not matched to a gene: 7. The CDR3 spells CASSQSVVAGGNEQFF. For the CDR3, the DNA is TGTGCCAGCAGCCAATCCGTAGTAGCGGGAGGCAATGAGCAGTTCTTC.

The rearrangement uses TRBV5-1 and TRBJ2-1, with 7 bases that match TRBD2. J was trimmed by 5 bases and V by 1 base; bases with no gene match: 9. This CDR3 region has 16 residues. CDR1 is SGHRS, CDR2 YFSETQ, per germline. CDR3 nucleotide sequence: TGCGCCAGCAGCTTGCTTGCGGGGGTTTATCACAATGAGCAGTTCTTC. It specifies CASSLLAGVYHNEQFF.

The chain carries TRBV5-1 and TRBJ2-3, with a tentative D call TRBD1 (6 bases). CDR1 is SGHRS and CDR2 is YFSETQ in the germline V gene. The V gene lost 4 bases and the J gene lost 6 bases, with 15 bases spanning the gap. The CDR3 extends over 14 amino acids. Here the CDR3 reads CASSDPQGSDTQYF. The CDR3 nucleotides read TGCGCCAGCAGCGACCCCCAGGGGAGCGATACGCAGTATTTT.

The CDR3 nucleotides read TGTGCCAGCAGCTTACAGGCAGGGCGACCAGATACGCAGTATTTT. Translated: CASSLQAGRPDTQYF. The V call is TRBV7-8, the J call TRBJ2-3, with D possibly TRBD1 on 5 matching bases. The CDR3 runs 15 residues. V lost 2 bases and J 4 bases, leaving 13 bases between the germline ends. Germline values: CDR1 SGHVS, CDR2 FQNEAQ.

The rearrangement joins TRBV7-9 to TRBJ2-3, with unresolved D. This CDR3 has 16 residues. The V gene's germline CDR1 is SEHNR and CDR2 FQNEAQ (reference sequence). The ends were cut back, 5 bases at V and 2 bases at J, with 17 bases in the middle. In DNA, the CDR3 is TGTGCCAGCAGCACATCTCCTGCGAGCGACACAGATACGCAGTATTTT. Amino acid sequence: CASSTSPASDTDTQYF.

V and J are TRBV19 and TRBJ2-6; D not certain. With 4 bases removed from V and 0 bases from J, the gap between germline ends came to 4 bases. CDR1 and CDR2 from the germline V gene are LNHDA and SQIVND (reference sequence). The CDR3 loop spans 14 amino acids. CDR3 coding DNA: TGTGCCAGTAGTAGCCGCTCTGGGGCCAACGTCCTGACTTTC. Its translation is CASSSRSGANVLTF.

The CDR3 spells CASSPPGTDTQYF. In nucleotides, the CDR3 is TGTGCCAGCTCACCGCCGGGCACAGATACGCAGTATTTT. The chain carries TRBV6-5 and TRBJ2-3, with unresolved D. CDR3 length: 13 amino acids. Germline assignment: CDR1 MNHEY and CDR2 SVGAGI. V lost 8 bases and J 1 base, leaving 10 bases between the germline ends.

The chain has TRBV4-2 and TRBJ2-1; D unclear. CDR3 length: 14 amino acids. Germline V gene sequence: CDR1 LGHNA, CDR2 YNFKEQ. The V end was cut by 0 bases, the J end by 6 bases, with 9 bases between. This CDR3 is CASSQDRSRNEQFF. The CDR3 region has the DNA TGTGCCAGCAGCCAAGATCGCTCACGCAATGAGCAGTTCTTC.

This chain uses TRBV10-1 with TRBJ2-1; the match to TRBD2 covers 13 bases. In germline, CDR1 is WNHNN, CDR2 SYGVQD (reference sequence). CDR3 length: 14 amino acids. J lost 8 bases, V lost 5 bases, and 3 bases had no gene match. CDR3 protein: CASSTTSGRDEQFF. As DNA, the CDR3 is TGCGCCAGCAGTACCACTAGCGGGAGGGATGAGCAGTTCTTC.

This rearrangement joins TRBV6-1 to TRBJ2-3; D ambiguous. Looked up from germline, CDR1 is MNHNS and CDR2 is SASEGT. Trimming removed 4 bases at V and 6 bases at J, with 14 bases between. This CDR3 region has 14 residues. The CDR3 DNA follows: TGTGCCAGCAGTGGGGCGACGCCTGGGGATACGCAGTATTTT. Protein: CASSGATPGDTQYF.

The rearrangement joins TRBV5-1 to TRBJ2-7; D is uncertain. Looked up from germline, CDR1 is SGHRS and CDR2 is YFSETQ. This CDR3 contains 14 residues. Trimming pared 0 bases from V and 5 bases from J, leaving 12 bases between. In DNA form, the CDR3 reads TGCGCCAGCAGCTTGGACGGCACCAGCGACGAGCAGTACTTC. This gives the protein CASSLDGTSDEQYF.

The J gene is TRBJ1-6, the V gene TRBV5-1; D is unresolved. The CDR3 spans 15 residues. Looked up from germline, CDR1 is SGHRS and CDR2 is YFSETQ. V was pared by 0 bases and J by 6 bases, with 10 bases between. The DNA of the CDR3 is TGCGCCAGCAGCTTGGGAGGGTCTTCTAATTCACCCCTCCACTTT. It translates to CASSLGGSSNSPLHF.

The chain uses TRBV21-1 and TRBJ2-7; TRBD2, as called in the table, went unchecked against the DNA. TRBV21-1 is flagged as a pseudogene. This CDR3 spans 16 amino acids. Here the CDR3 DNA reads TGTGCCAGCAGCAAAATCGACGGCGGTAGCTCCTACGAGCAGTACTTC. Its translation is CASSKIDGGSSYEQYF.

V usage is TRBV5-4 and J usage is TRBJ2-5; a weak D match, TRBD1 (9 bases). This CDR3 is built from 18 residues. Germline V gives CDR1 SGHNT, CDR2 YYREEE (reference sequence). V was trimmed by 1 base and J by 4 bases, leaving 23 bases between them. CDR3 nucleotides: TGTGCCAGCAGCTTGAAAGTAACAGGGGGCGCGGGGGGAGAGACCCAGTACTTC. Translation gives CASSLKVTGGAGGETQYF. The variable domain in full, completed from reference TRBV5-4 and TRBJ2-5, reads ETGVTQSPTHLIKTRGQQVTLRCSSQSGHNTVSWYQQALGQGPQFIFQYYREEENGRGNFPPRFSGLQFPNYSSELNVNALELDDSALYLCASSLKVTGGAGGETQYFGPGTRLLVL.

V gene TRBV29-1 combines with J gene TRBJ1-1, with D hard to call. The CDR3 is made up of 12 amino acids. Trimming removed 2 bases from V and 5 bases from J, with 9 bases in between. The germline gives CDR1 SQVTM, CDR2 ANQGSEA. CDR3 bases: TGCAGCGTTGAAAAGGGTCGGACTGAAGCTTTCTTT. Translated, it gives CSVEKGRTEAFF. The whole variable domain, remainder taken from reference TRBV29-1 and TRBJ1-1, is SAVISQKPSRDICQRGTSLTIQCQVDSQVTMMFWYRQQPGQSLTLIATANQGSEATYESGFVIDKFPISRPNLTFSTLTVSNMSPEDSSIYLCSVEKGRTEAFFGQGTRLTVV.

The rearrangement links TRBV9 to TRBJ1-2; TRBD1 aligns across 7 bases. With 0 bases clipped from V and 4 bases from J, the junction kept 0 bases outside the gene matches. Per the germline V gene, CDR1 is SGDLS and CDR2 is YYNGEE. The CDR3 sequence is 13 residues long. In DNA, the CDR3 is TGTGCCAGCAGCGTAGGGGACAGCTATGGCTACACCTTC. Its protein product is CASSVGDSYGYTF.

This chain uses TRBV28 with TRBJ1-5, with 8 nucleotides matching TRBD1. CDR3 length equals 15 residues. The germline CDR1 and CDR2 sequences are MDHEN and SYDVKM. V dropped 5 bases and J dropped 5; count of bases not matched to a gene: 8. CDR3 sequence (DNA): TGTGCCAGCAGTATCCAGGGGGCTGGTGATCAGCCCCAGCATTTT. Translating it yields CASSIQGAGDQPQHF.

DNA of the CDR3: TGTGCCAGTAGTATCGGGGGGAGTTGGGGCACAGATACGCAGTATTTT. Amino acids: CASSIGGSWGTDTQYF. This chain links TRBV19 with TRBJ2-3, with 7 bases aligning to TRBD2. The CDR3 sequence is 16 residues long. Per the germline V gene, CDR1 is LNHDA and CDR2 is SQIVND (reference sequence). V trimming: 3 bases; J trimming: 1 base; junction bases outside the gene matches: 7.

CDR3 coding DNA: TGTGCCAGCAGTTTGACACAGGCGCAAGAGACCCAGTACTTC. Translated, it gives CASSLTQAQETQYF. The chain couples TRBV28 to TRBJ2-5, with D tentatively TRBD1 (5 bases). Germline V CDR1 and CDR2: MDHEN, SYDVKM. Deletions cut 3 bases from V and 2 bases from J, with 10 bases between. This CDR3 is 14 amino acids long.

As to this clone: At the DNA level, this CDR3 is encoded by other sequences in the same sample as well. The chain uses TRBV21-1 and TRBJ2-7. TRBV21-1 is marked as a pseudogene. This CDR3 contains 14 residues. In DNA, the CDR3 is TGTGCCAGCAGCAAAAGAGATGGACCCTACGAGCAGTACTTC. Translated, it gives CASSKRDGPYEQYF.

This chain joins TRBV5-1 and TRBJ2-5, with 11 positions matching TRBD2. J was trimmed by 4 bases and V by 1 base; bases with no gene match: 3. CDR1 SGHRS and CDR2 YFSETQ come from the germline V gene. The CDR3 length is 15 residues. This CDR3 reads CASSLTGTSGETQYF. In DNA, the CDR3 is TGCGCCAGCAGCTTGACTGGGACTAGCGGAGAGACCCAGTACTTC.